This T cell receptor (beta chain) was found in a study of blood T cell repertoires in COVID-19. J gave up 7 bases and V 6 bases, and 8 bases lay outside the gene matches. Germline values: CDR1 SNHLY, CDR2 FYNNEI. The CDR3 spans 14 residues. Clinical history reported by participants formed the basis on which cohorts were assigned. The repertoire was sequenced with immunoSEQ multiplex PCR; TCRdb's copy has only in-frame clones and lacks some. The sample has 200,000 or so clones; about 86% are singletons. Sequencing input: PBMCs or T cells enriched from blood (not recorded which). This chain links TRBV2 with TRBJ2-7; TRBD1 matches at 11 bases. The receptor comes from a woman between 35 and 50 years old with acute COVID-19. The CDR3 DNA reads TGTGCCAGCAGCCCCGGACAGGGGGCGCAGGAGCAGTACTTC. Translation: CASSPGQGAQEQYF.